This T cell receptor (beta chain) was obtained from a study of blood T cell repertoires in COVID-19. Assay used: immunoSEQ multiplex PCR; TCRdb lists only in-frame clones, some missing. The sample lists 300,000 to 400,000 clones, approximately 88% occurring once. CDR3 size: 15 residues. Per germline, CDR1 SGDLS and CDR2 YYNGEE. Trimming stripped 0 bases from V and 1 base from J, with 10 bases between. The sample was PBMCs or T cells enriched from blood (not recorded which). The chain links TRBV9 to TRBJ1-1; no definite D call. The TCR sequence derives from a man aged 30 to 45 who had recovered from COVID-19. CDR3: CASSVVQRENTEAFF. In nucleotides, the CDR3 is TGTGCCAGCAGCGTAGTACAGAGAGAGAACACTGAAGCTTTCTTT.